This TCR beta chain is from a study of blood T cells in healthy people across ages. Study summary: Every two T cells gave about one barcoded beta molecule via template switching.

Next came a second PCR, run for about 7 to 12 cycles, which used a sample-barcoded 5' primer along with a J-beta primer mix. All cDNA molecules were each tagged by a template-switch adaptor with 12 random nucleotides. No fewer than 2.5 million CDR3-containing paired-end reads came from each sample. TCRdb recomputed calls from the 5' RACE reads with MiXCR, one row per CDR3 protein. Counted here are 1.5 million to 2 million distinct CDR3 sequences, about two fifths occurring once; the ten biggest clones make up about 21%. V was clipped by 4 bases and J by 5 bases, with 16 bases between them. The germline V gene has CDR1 LGHDT and CDR2 YNNKEL (reference sequence). CDR3 length: 15 amino acids.

This sequence joins TRBV3-1 and TRBJ2-3; no clear D. This clonotype was obtained from a human donor in good health. Sequencing was done on a sample of blood. This CDR3 is CASSPSSEERDTQYF. The CDR3 DNA reads TGTGCCAGCAGCCCCTCGTCCGAAGAGAGAGATACGCAGTATTTT.